The following is a T cell receptor (beta chain) sequence with its context. Data came from immunoSEQ multiplex PCR; TCRdb stores just in-frame clones and leaves some out. The profile shows fewer than 300,000 clones, approximately 90% of them singletons. This entry comes from a study of blood T cell repertoires in COVID-19. The CDR3 extends over 17 amino acids. J was trimmed by 0 bases and V by 5 bases; bases with no gene match: 8. Germline values: CDR1 MDHEN, CDR2 SYDVKM. Participant age was about 18 to 89 years, and participants resided in fewer than 30 US areas. The clonotype comes from a woman aged 25 to 39 who had recovered from COVID-19. The sample was PBMCs or T cells enriched from blood (not recorded which). V is TRBV28 and J is TRBJ1-4; 8 bases fit TRBD1. CDR3 amino acids: CASSLQGVIATNEKLFF. Here the CDR3 DNA reads TGTGCCAGCAGTCTACAGGGGGTTATTGCAACTAATGAAAAACTGTTTTTT.